The entry below gives a single TCR beta chain sequence along with its context. In the source study's methods: Quantification of nucleated cells was approximated via reference gene primer amplification. Assay: immunoSEQ multiplex PCR; the TCRdb copy retains only in-frame clones and omits some. Clonal size and the V and J genes are those of that table, whereas D and trimming came from the DNA. This sample carries under 350,000 clones, around four fifths of them seen once, and the ten largest clones take over 4.5%. These data are taken from a study of blood T cell repertoires in COVID-19. Overall study: COVID-19 samples from acute and convalescent phases originated in the United States, Italy and Spain. Nucleic acid was either cDNA or gDNA, and it came from T cells, B-cell-depleted T cells, or PBMCs.

In germline, CDR1 is KGHSH, CDR2 LQKENI. V gave up 2 bases and J gave up 3 bases, with 5 bases separating them. The CDR3 is 12 residues long. The chain combines TRBV18 with TRBJ2-7, with D unresolved. Sequenced sample: peripheral blood. The receptor comes from a man aged 55 to 70 who had recovered from COVID-19. The CDR3 bases are TGTGCCAGCTCACCAGTGAGCTACGAGCAGTACTTC. This sequence encodes CASSPVSYEQYF.